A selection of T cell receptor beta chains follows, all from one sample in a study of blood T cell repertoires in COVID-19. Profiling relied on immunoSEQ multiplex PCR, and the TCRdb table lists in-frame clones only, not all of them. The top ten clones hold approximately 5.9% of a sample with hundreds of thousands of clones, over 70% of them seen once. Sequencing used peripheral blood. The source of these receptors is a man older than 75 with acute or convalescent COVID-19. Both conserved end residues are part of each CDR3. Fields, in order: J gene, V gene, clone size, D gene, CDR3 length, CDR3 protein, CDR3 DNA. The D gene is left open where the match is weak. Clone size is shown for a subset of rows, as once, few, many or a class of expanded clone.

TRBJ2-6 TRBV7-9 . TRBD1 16 CASRQGQGDGANVLTF TGTGCCAGCAGGCAGGGACAGGGAGATGGGGCCAACGTCCTGACTTTC
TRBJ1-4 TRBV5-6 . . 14 CASSFRGLNEKLFF TGTGCCAGCAGCTTTCGCGGCCTCAATGAAAAACTGTTTTTT
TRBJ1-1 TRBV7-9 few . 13 CASSLAAVTEAFF TGTGCCAGCAGCTTAGCGGCAGTAACTGAAGCTTTCTTT
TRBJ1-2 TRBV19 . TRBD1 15 CASSAGQGPPYGYTF TGTGCCAGTAGCGCCGGACAGGGACCACCCTATGGCTACACCTTC
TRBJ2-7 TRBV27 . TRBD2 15 CASSPRTSGGYEQYF TGTGCCAGCAGTCCTCGGACTAGCGGGGGCTACGAGCAGTACTTC
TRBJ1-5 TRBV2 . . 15 CASTQGALGNQPQHF TGTGCCAGCACACAGGGTGCCCTCGGCAATCAGCCCCAGCATTTT
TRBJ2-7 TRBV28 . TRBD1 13 CVTRTGDTYEQYF TGTGTCACAAGAACAGGGGACACCTACGAGCAGTACTTC
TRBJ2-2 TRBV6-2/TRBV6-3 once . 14 CASSYFSETGELFF TGTGCCAGCAGTTACTTCTCAGAAACCGGGGAGCTGTTTTTT
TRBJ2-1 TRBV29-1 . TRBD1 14 CSVLRDRGSYEQFF TGCAGCGTCCTACGGGACAGGGGCAGCTATGAGCAGTTCTTC
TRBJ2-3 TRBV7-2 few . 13 CASSFSASDTQYF TGTGCCAGCAGCTTCAGTGCATCGGATACGCAGTATTTT
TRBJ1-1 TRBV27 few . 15 CASSQRVGEGTEAFF TGTGCCAGCAGTCAACGGGTAGGTGAGGGCACTGAAGCTTTCTTT
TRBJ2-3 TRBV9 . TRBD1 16 CASSVAGTGGTDTQYF TGTGCCAGCAGCGTAGCGGGGACAGGGGGGACAGATACGCAGTATTTT
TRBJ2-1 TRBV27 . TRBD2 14 CASSLGTSGIGQFF TGTGCCAGCAGTTTAGGGACTAGCGGTATAGGGCAGTTCTTC
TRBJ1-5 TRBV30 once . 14 CAWSVLGGNQPQHF TGTGCCTGGAGTGTTCTGGGGGGTAATCAGCCCCAGCATTTT
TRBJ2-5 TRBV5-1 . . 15 CASYQDVGGQETQYF TGCGCCAGCTATCAAGATGTTGGGGGGCAAGAGACCCAGTACTTC
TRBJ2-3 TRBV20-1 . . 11 CSARDRGTQYF TGCAGTGCTAGAGACAGAGGTACGCAGTATTTT
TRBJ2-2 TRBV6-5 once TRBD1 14 CASRLQGDTGELFF TGTGCCAGCAGGCTACAGGGGGACACCGGGGAGCTGTTTTTT
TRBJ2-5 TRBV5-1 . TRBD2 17 CASSLGYSGGSQETQYF TGCGCCAGCAGCTTGGGGTATTCGGGAGGGTCACAAGAGACCCAGTACTTC
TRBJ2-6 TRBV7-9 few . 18 CASSLVVAVGSGANVLTF TGTGCCAGCAGCTTAGTGGTTGCGGTGGGCTCTGGGGCCAACGTCCTGACTTTC
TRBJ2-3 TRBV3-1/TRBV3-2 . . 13 CASSQASTDTQYF TGTGCCAGCAGCCAAGCCTCCACAGATACGCAGTATTTT
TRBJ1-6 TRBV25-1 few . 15 CASSEYRGNNSPLHF TGTGCCAGCAGTGAATATCGGGGAAATAATTCACCCCTCCACTTT
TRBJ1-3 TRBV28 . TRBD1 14 CASSSTGEGNTIYF TGTGCCAGCAGTTCGACAGGGGAGGGGAACACCATATATTTT
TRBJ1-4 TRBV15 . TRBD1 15 CATSGQGKSNEKLFF TGTGCCACCAGCGGACAGGGAAAAAGTAATGAAAAACTGTTTTTT
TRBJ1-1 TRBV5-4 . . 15 CASRPIGGGNTEAFF TGTGCCAGCAGACCTATAGGGGGGGGGAACACTGAAGCTTTCTTT
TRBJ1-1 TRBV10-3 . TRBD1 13 CAALQGKNTEAFF TGTGCCGCTTTACAGGGGAAGAACACTGAAGCTTTCTTT
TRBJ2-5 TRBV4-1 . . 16 CASSSRGTAGPETQYF TGCGCCAGCAGCTCACGGGGGACGGCCGGTCCGGAGACCCAGTACTTC
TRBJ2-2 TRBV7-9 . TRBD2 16 CASSSRLAGNTGELFF TGTGCCAGCAGCTCCAGACTAGCGGGAAACACCGGGGAGCTGTTTTTT
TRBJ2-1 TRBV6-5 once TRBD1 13 CASKGQLFNEQFF TGTGCCAGCAAGGGACAGCTCTTCAATGAGCAGTTCTTC
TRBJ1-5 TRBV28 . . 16 CASSPRGRRGNQPQHF TGTGCCAGCAGTCCAAGAGGCCGTCGTGGCAATCAGCCCCAGCATTTT
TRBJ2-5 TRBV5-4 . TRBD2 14 CASSSGTSYETQYF TGTGCCAGCAGTTCCGGGACTAGCTATGAGACCCAGTACTTC
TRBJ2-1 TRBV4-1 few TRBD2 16 CASSQDSSGIQSEQFF TGCGCCAGCAGCCAAGATAGTAGCGGGATCCAAAGTGAGCAGTTCTTC
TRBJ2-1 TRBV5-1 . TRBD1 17 CASSHVTGDSPKNEQFF TGCGCCAGCAGCCACGTTACAGGGGATTCCCCGAAGAATGAGCAGTTCTTC
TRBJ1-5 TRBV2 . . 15 CASKPETGYNQPQHF TGTGCCAGCAAGCCGGAAACAGGTTACAATCAGCCCCAGCATTTT
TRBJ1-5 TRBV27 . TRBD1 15 CASSLGRLQGSPQHF TGTGCCAGCAGTTTGGGTCGCCTACAGGGGAGCCCCCAGCATTTT
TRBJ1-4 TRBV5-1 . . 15 CASSLVPATNEKLFF TGCGCCAGCAGCTTGGTACCGGCAACTAATGAAAAACTGTTTTTT
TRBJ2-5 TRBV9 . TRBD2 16 CASSVAPGLALETQYF TGTGCCAGCAGCGTAGCTCCGGGACTAGCGTTGGAGACCCAGTACTTC
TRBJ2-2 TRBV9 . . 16 CASTPLRQVNTGELFF TGTGCCAGCACCCCACTCCGACAGGTTAACACCGGGGAGCTGTTTTTT
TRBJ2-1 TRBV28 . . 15 CASSFRQVPRNEQFF TGTGCCAGCAGTTTTCGGCAGGTCCCCCGGAATGAGCAGTTCTTC
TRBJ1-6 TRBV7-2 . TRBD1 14 CASSKTGGGSPLHF TGTGCCAGCAGCAAGACAGGGGGCGGATCACCCCTCCACTTT
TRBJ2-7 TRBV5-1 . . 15 CASSQLDSVAYEQYF TGCGCCAGCAGCCAGCTCGACAGCGTGGCCTACGAGCAGTACTTC
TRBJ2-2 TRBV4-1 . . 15 CASSLLLGDTGELFF TGCGCCAGCAGCCTCCTCCTAGGGGACACCGGGGAGCTGTTTTTT
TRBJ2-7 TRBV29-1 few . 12 CSVESGTYEQYF TGCAGCGTTGAAAGCGGTACCTACGAGCAGTACTTC
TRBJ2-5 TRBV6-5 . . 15 CASRIQQGNPETQYF TGTGCCAGCAGGATACAACAGGGTAACCCAGAGACCCAGTACTTC
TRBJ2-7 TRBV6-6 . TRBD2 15 CASSYSAGGGLEQYF TGTGCCAGCAGTTACTCAGCGGGAGGCGGTCTCGAGCAGTACTTC
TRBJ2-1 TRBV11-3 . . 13 CASSPGLYNEQFF TGTGCCAGCAGCCCCGGACTCTACAATGAGCAGTTCTTC
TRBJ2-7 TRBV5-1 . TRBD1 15 CASSLAEGAAYEQYF TGCGCCAGCAGCTTGGCCGAGGGGGCCGCCTACGAGCAGTACTTC
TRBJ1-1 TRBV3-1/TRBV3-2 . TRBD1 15 CASNQGASVNTEAFF TGTGCCAGCAACCAGGGGGCTTCAGTTAACACTGAAGCTTTCTTT
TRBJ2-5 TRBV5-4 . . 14 CASSLGQNEETQYF TGTGCCAGCAGCTTGGGGCAGAATGAAGAGACCCAGTACTTC
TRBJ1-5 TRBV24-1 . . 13 CATPNRGYQPQHF TGTGCCACCCCCAACCGGGGGTATCAGCCCCAGCATTTT
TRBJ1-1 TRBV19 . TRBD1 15 CASMIHGQVNTEAFF TGTGCCAGTATGATCCACGGACAGGTGAACACTGAAGCTTTCTTT
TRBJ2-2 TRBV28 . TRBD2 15 CASIGGSHLTGELFF TGTGCCAGCATCGGCGGGAGTCATCTTACCGGGGAGCTGTTTTTT
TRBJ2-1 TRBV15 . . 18 CATSSASRRDSSYNEQFF TGTGCCACCAGCAGTGCCTCAAGACGGGACTCATCATACAATGAGCAGTTCTTC
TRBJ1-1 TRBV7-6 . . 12 CASSLYGGRAFF TGTGCCAGCAGCTTATACGGGGGTCGGGCTTTCTTT
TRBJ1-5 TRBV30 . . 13 CAWSDKRNQPQHF TGTGCCTGGAGTGATAAGAGGAATCAGCCCCAGCATTTT
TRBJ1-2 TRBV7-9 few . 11 CASKVGIGYTF TGTGCATCCAAAGTCGGGATCGGCTACACCTTC
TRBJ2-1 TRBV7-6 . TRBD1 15 CASSQDRGPYNEQFF TGTGCCAGCAGCCAAGACAGGGGGCCCTACAATGAGCAGTTCTTC
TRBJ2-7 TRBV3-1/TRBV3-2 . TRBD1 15 CASSRGQGVYYEQYF TGTGCCAGCAGCCGAGGACAGGGGGTATACTACGAGCAGTACTTC
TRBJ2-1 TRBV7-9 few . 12 CASSLGAGEQFF TGTGCCAGCAGCTTAGGTGCGGGTGAGCAGTTCTTC
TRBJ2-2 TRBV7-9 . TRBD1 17 CASSLSIGQGATGELFF TGTGCCAGCAGCTTAAGCATCGGCCAGGGGGCTACCGGGGAGCTGTTTTTT
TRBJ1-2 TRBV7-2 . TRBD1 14 CASSSDRGNYGYTF TGTGCCAGCAGCTCCGACAGGGGGAACTATGGCTACACCTTC